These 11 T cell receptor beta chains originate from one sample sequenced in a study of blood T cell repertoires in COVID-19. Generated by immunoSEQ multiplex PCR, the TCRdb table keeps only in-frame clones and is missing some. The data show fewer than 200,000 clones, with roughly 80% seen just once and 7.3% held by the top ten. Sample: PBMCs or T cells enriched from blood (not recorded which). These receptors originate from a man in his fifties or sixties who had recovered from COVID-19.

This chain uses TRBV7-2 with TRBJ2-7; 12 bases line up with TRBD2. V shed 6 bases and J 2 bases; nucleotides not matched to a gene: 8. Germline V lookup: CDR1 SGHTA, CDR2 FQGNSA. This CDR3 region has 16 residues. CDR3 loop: CASSTGLAGPPYEQYF. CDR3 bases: TGTGCCAGCAGTACCGGACTAGCGGGGCCCCCCTACGAGCAGTACTTC.

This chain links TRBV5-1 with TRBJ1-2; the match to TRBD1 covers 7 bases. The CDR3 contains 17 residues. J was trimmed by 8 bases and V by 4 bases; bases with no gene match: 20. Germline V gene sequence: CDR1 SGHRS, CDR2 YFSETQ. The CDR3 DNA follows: TGCGCCAGCAGCCAGGAACGGGACAGACTCTCCGATCGAGGCTACACCTTC. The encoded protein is CASSQERDRLSDRGYTF.

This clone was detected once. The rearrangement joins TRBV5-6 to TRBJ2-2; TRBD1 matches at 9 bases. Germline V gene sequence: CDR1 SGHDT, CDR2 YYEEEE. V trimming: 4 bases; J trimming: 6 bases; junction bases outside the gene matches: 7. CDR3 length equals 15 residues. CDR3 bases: TGTGCCAGCAGCCCGACAGGGGGTATTTCCGGGGAGCTGTTTTTT. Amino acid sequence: CASSPTGGISGELFF.

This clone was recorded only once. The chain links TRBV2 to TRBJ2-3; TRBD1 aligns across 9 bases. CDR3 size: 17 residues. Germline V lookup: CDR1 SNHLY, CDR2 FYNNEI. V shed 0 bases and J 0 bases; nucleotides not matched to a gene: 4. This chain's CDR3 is CASSEADRGASTDTQYF. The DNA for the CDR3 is TGTGCCAGCAGTGAAGCAGACAGGGGGGCTAGCACAGATACGCAGTATTTT.

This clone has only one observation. As DNA, the CDR3 is TGTGCCAGCAGTTTTCCACCTTATGTCTGGAGTGGGGGCTACACCTTC. Translating gives CASSFPPYVWSGGYTF. V gene TRBV28 combines with J gene TRBJ1-2; D is uncertain. Germline values: CDR1 MDHEN, CDR2 SYDVKM. The CDR3 is 16 amino acids. Trimming left V 3 bases short and J 8 bases short, with 22 bases between.

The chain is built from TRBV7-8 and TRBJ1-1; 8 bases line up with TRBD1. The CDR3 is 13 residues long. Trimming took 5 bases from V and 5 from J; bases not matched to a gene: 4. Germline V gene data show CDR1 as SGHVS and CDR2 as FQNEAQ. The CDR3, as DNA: TGTGCCAGCAGCCAGGGGGCGGGAACTGAAGCTTTCTTT. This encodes CASSQGAGTEAFF. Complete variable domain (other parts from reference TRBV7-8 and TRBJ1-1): GAGVSQSPRYKVAKRGQDVALRCDPISGHVSLFWYQQALGQGPEFLTYFQNEAQLDKSGLPSDRFFAERPEGSVSTLKIQRTQQEDSAVYLCASSQGAGTEAFFGQGTRLTVV.

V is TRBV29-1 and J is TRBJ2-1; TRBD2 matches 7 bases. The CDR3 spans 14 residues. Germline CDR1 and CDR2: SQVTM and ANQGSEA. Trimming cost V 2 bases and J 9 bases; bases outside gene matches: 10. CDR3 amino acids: CSVEKGTNGGEQFF. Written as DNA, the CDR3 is TGCAGCGTTGAAAAGGGGACTAACGGAGGTGAGCAGTTCTTC.

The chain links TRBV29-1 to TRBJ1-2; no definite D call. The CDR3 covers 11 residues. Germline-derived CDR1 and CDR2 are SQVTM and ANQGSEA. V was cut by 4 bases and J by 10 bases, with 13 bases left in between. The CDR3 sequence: CSVAEAAVYTF. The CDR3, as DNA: TGCAGCGTTGCGGAGGCCGCCGTCTACACCTTC.

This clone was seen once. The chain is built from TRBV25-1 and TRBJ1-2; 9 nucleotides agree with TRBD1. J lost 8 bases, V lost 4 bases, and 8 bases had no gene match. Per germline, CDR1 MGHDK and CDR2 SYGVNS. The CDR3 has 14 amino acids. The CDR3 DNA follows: TGTGCCAGCAGTGGTTGGGACAGGGATGGCGGCTACACCTTC. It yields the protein CASSGWDRDGGYTF.

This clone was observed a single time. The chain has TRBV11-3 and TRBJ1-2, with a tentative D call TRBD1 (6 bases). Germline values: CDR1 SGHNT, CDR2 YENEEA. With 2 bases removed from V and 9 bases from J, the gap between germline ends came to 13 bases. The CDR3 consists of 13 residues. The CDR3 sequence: CASSLHREGSYTF. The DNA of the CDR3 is TGTGCCAGCAGCTTACACAGGGAGGGTAGCTACACCTTC.

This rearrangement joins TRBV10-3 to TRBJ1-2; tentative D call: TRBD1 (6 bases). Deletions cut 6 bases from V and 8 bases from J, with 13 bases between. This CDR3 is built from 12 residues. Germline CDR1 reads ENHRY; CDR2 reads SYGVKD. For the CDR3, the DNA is TGTGCCATCAGGGGAAACAGGGCCGGCTACACCTTC. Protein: CAIRGNRAGYTF.